The subject of this entry is one T cell receptor (beta chain). Its recognized antigen is unknown. No much larger clone is present one base from it, and per-base qualities are unavailable. The data stem from a study of blood T cells in healthy people across ages (dated by TCRdb to 2013 to 2016). Turning to the overall study: In model experiments, template switching captured about one uniquely barcoded TCR beta cDNA molecule for every two T cells. The donors were divided into four age groups: young (average around 17 years), middle-aged (approximately 39), aged (approximately 59) and long-lived (about 79). Donors of different ages were randomly distributed across sequencing lanes to avoid experimental bias. Using deep sequencing normalized with unique cDNA molecular identifiers, the study measured how TCR beta repertoire diversity changes with age. Two additional independent replicas of 1 million unique cDNA reads from the same blood draw were analyzed for two donors (one aged 18 to 30 and one aged 80 or older).

To prepare the library, 5' RACE was applied. Sequencing relied on an Illumina HiSeq 2500. The second PCR ran for roughly 6 to 11 cycles and used a J-beta primer mix along with a sample-barcoded 5' primer. A template-switch 5' adaptor carrying 12 random nucleotides introduced a unique molecular identifier onto each TCR beta cDNA molecule. Each sample yielded at least 3 million CDR3-containing paired-end reads. The Mint cDNA synthesis kit, primed by a TRBC-specific oligonucleotide, was used to synthesize first-strand cDNA from all RNA. All cDNA was treated with uracil-DNA glycosylase and then went through a first 18-cycle PCR with the universal primers M1SS and BC2_uni_R. Concerning the study's data processing: For normalization, 1 million high-quality reads, each with a distinct molecular identifier, were randomly selected from each sample. Reads sharing molecular identifiers were discarded rather than binned into consensus sequences. MiTCR, run with a Q25 quality threshold and the strictest error-elimination algorithm, handled CDR3 identification, clonotype clustering and error correction. Lower-bound total TCR beta diversity was estimated with a nonparametric unseen species model using Euler transformation. Starting from the raw public reads, TCRdb applied fastp trimming at Q25, assembled clones with MiXCR and retained in-frame beta chains. All rows with the same CDR3 protein become a single entry with the most common DNA and genes. The V and J calls here are based on TCRdb, not the publication. Across this sample there are roughly 800,000 distinct CDR3 sequences, with 58% seen only once. The top ten clones comprise roughly 20% of the sample.

The approximately 41 donors, aged roughly 6 to 100 years, were systemically healthy Caucasian individuals from Russia. Each donor gave ten milliliters of peripheral blood, drawn into EDTA-treated Vacutainer tubes. Ficoll-Paque density-gradient centrifugation was used to isolate PBMCs, with at least 6 million obtained per sample. Trizol reagent was used to extract total RNA from the PBMCs, yielding at least 5 micrograms per sample. The percentages of naive CD45RAhigh/CD27high T cells were determined by flow cytometry on a PBMC aliquot from every donor. Results the study describes overall, beyond this receptor: Observed TCR beta diversity per million T cells fell roughly linearly with age, and a significant reduction was already apparent by age approximately 41. Because profiling used bulk unsorted PBMCs, naive and antigen-experienced compartments could not be compared conclusively. Compared with the aged group, more naive CD4+ T cells, fewer expanded clones and increased TCR diversity were shown by the long-lived group, suggesting age selection. Because donor CMV infection status was unknown, age-related changes in expanded clonotypes were potentially confounded. Total diversity estimates from one million sequenced T cells were considered lower bounds and underestimates. A strong correlation was found between observed TCR beta diversity and the percentage of naive T cells measured by flow cytometry.

The CDR3, from cysteine to phenylalanine, totals 15 residues. Here the CDR3 DNA is all that survives: 45 bases in frame from base 1. The germline V gene (reference sequence) gives CDR1 as DFQATT and CDR2 as SNEGSKA. From V the trimming removes 6 bases and from J it removes 8 bases, while the gene matches leave 15 bases of the junction unaccounted for. This sequence uses TRBV20-1 and TRBJ2-1, with 8 bases matching TRBD2. The specimen was blood. The receptor was isolated from a man aged 25-45 years in good health. The CDR3 region has the sequence CSALTLASGPHEQFF. The nucleotide sequence is TGCAGTGCCTTAACTTTGGCTAGCGGGCCCCATGAGCAGTTCTTC.